This TCR beta chain was sequenced in a study of T cells in Graves' hyperthyroidism and ophthalmopathy. The CDR3 sequence is 13 residues long. Unmatched junction bases numbered 5, after V lost 7 bases and J lost 5 bases. The germline gives CDR1 MNHNS, CDR2 SASEGT. What was amplified from RNA transcripts were TCR beta CDR3 regions. First-round RT-PCR of the TCR CDR3 relied on the HTBI primer set. TCRdb reanalysed the multiplex PCR reads using MiXCR and keeps one entry per CDR3 protein. The table lists more than 550,000 distinct CDR3 sequences, around 19% of them singletons. The authors took PBMCs from about 9.5 ml fresh peripheral blood.

This clonotype originated in a woman in her forties or fifties with Graves' hyperthyroidism that later progressed to Graves' ophthalmopathy. The specimen was blood. The V gene is TRBV6-1, the J gene TRBJ2-5; 9 bases are a match to TRBD2. CDR3 sequence: CASMAGGLETQYF. The CDR3 DNA is TGTGCCAGCATGGCGGGGGGGCTCGAGACCCAGTACTTC.